What follows are 7 T cell receptor beta chains derived from one specimen sequenced in a study of OX40 agonist ivuxolimab in advanced cancers. This table comes from immunoSEQ multiplex PCR, and its TCRdb copy is limited to in-frame clones, with some not included. Of around 80,000 clones listed, around 85% are singletons. The specimen comprised CD4+ or CD8+ T cells sorted from blood, sampled in a trial of the OX40 agonist ivuxolimab. These receptors were taken from an adult with an advanced solid tumor such as melanoma, head and neck, liver or kidney cancer.

J is TRBJ1-5 and V is TRBV15, with D hard to call. This CDR3 comprises 16 residues. The V end was cut by 1 base, the J end by 5 bases, with 15 bases between. Germline V gene lookup returns CDR1 LNHNV and CDR2 YYDKDF (reference sequence). CDR3 sequence (DNA): TGTGCCACCAGCAGAGTGGCGGGCTACGTCGATCAGCCCCAGCATTTT. It translates to CATSRVAGYVDQPQHF.

This rearrangement joins TRBV16 to TRBJ1-1; weak D call: TRBD1 (6 bases). The V end lost 3 bases, the J end lost 11 bases, and 22 bases lay between the germline ends. Per germline, CDR1 KGHSY and CDR2 FQNENV. The CDR3 has 15 amino acids. The CDR3 DNA sequence: TGTGCCAGCAGCCAGAGCGAAACAGGGCCAAAGGATGCTTTCTTT. Its translation is CASSQSETGPKDAFF.

The CDR3 DNA reads as TGTGCCAGCAGCCCTTCCCCGACCCACAATGAGCAGTTCTTC. This sequence encodes CASSPSPTHNEQFF. The chain joins TRBV9 to TRBJ2-1, with D unresolved. Between the trimmed V and J ends, which lost 4 bases and 5 bases, there was a span of 13 bases. Germline V CDR1 and CDR2: SGDLS, YYNGEE. The CDR3 consists of 14 residues.

The chain links TRBV18 to TRBJ1-1; D ambiguous. Germline loops: CDR1 KGHSH, CDR2 LQKENI. The CDR3 contains 13 residues. V was trimmed by 2 bases and J by 1 base, leaving 5 bases between them. The CDR3 region is CASSPEKNTEAFF. In nucleotides, the CDR3 is TGTGCCAGCTCACCAGAGAAGAACACTGAAGCTTTCTTT.

Regarding this clone: Other DNA sequences in this specimen translate into the identical CDR3. The chain has TRBV18 and TRBJ1-5; D is uncertain. From germline, CDR1 is KGHSH and CDR2 LQKENI. This CDR3 has 13 amino acids. Trimming shortened V by 2 bases and J by 1 base, and 3 bases separated the two germline ends. CDR3 sequence reads: CASSPGSNQPQHF. DNA of the CDR3: TGTGCCAGCTCACCAGGGAGCAATCAGCCCCAGCATTTT.

The chain combines TRBV2 with TRBJ1-3, with D perhaps matching TRBD1 (6 bases). Per the germline V gene, CDR1 is SNHLY and CDR2 is FYNNEI. Trimming took 6 bases from V and 0 from J, leaving 9 bases between them. The CDR3 has 14 amino acids. CDR3 loop: CASRTGYSGNTIYF. Written as DNA, the CDR3 is TGTGCCAGCAGAACAGGGTACTCTGGAAACACCATATATTTT.

This clone was detected only once. CDR3 in amino acids: CASSVSTGKNQPQHF. The CDR3 DNA is TGTGCCAGCAGCGTATCGACAGGGAAGAATCAGCCCCAGCATTTT. V is TRBV9 and J is TRBJ1-5, with 7 bases identical to TRBD1. J lost 4 bases, V lost 1 base, and 5 bases had no gene match. CDR1 is SGDLS and CDR2 is YYNGEE in the germline V gene. This CDR3 contains 15 residues.